A selection of T cell receptor beta chains follows, all from one sample in a study of graft-versus-host responses after intestinal transplantation. These receptors' antigens are unknown. This table comes from immunoSEQ multiplex PCR, and its TCRdb copy is limited to in-frame clones, with some not included. The sample carries about 70,000 clones, 85% to 95% recorded once. The sample was unstimulated CD8+ T cells sorted from spleen or lymph node cells, taken before intestinal transplant. The source is a human donor who received an intestinal transplant. CDR3s include the opening cysteine and the closing phenylalanine or tryptophan. Fields, in order: CDR3 protein, CDR3 DNA, J gene, V gene, D gene. A D gene is named only where the DNA matches it firmly.

CDR3 protein: CASSQDGTSTYNEQFF
CDR3 DNA: TGTGCCAGCAGCCAAGATGGGACTAGCACTTACAATGAGCAGTTCTTC
J gene: TRBJ2-1
V gene: TRBV4-2
D gene: TRBD2

CDR3 protein: CASSFGNNYGYTF
CDR3 DNA: TGCGCCAGCAGCTTTGGCAATAACTATGGCTACACCTTC
J gene: TRBJ1-2
V gene: TRBV5-1
D gene: .

CDR3 protein: CASSEGTASYTEAFF
CDR3 DNA: TGTGCCAGCAGTGAAGGGACAGCAAGTTACACTGAAGCTTTCTTT
J gene: TRBJ1-1
V gene: TRBV2
D gene: .

CDR3 protein: CASSYRTGNNGQFF
CDR3 DNA: TGTGCCAGCAGTTACCGGACAGGGAACAATGGGCAGTTCTTC
J gene: TRBJ2-1
V gene: TRBV6-5
D gene: TRBD1

CDR3 protein: CASSLTLKTSSTDTQYF
CDR3 DNA: TGTGCCAGCAGTTTAACCCTCAAGACTAGTAGCACAGATACGCAGTATTTT
J gene: TRBJ2-3
V gene: TRBV28
D gene: .

CDR3 protein: CASSLKNMNTEAFF
CDR3 DNA: TGTGCCAGCAGTTTGAAGAACATGAACACTGAAGCTTTCTTT
J gene: TRBJ1-1
V gene: TRBV27
D gene: .

CDR3 protein: CASSFEAGSETQYF
CDR3 DNA: TGTGCCAGCAGCTTTGAAGCAGGGTCGGAGACCCAGTACTTC
J gene: TRBJ2-5
V gene: TRBV7-2
D gene: .

CDR3 protein: CASSRTGTSISCTEAFF
CDR3 DNA: TGCGCCAGCAGTCGAACCGGGACCTCTATTTCTTGCACTGAAGCTTTCTTT
J gene: TRBJ1-1
V gene: TRBV5-1
D gene: .

CDR3 protein: CASSPPGLVNEQFF
CDR3 DNA: TGTGCCAGTAGTCCGCCTGGGCTTGTCAATGAGCAGTTCTTC
J gene: TRBJ2-1
V gene: TRBV19
D gene: .

CDR3 protein: CASSFGIKSYNSPLHF
CDR3 DNA: TGTGCCAGCAGTTTCGGGATTAAATCCTATAATTCACCCCTCCACTTT
J gene: TRBJ1-6
V gene: TRBV28
D gene: .

CDR3 protein: CASSEKDGGSGANVLTF
CDR3 DNA: TGTGCCAGCAGTGAAAAGGATGGAGGCTCTGGGGCCAACGTCCTGACTTTC
J gene: TRBJ2-6
V gene: TRBV25-1
D gene: .

CDR3 protein: CASSQDPRLNQPQHF
CDR3 DNA: TGTGCCAGCAGCCAAGATCCCAGACTCAATCAGCCCCAGCATTTT
J gene: TRBJ1-5
V gene: TRBV4-2
D gene: .

CDR3 protein: CASSPRGLAGDHNEQFF
CDR3 DNA: TGTGCCAGCAGCCCAAGGGGACTAGCGGGAGACCACAATGAGCAGTTCTTC
J gene: TRBJ2-1
V gene: TRBV9
D gene: TRBD2

CDR3 protein: CASSLGINQPQHF
CDR3 DNA: TGTGCCAGCAGTTTAGGAATCAATCAGCCCCAGCATTTT
J gene: TRBJ1-5
V gene: TRBV27
D gene: .

CDR3 protein: CASSRPADGRDTDTQYF
CDR3 DNA: TGCGCCAGCAGCCGACCCGCCGACGGACGAGACACAGATACGCAGTATTTT
J gene: TRBJ2-3
V gene: TRBV5-1
D gene: .

CDR3 protein: CASSTGGLDSPLHF
CDR3 DNA: TGTGCCAGCAGTACCGGCGGGCTTGATTCACCCCTCCACTTT
J gene: TRBJ1-6
V gene: TRBV27
D gene: .

CDR3 protein: CASSKRPGSGASNTGELFF
CDR3 DNA: TGTGCCAGCAGCAAAAGACCGGGTAGCGGGGCATCGAACACCGGGGAGCTGTTTTTT
J gene: TRBJ2-2
V gene: TRBV7-2
D gene: TRBD2

CDR3 protein: CASSEVRVLNQPQHF
CDR3 DNA: TGTGCCAGCAGTGAGGTCAGGGTACTTAATCAGCCCCAGCATTTT
J gene: TRBJ1-5
V gene: TRBV6-1
D gene: .

CDR3 protein: CASSQKSIDEQYF
CDR3 DNA: TGCGCCAGCAGCCAAAAGAGCATTGACGAGCAGTACTTC
J gene: TRBJ2-7
V gene: TRBV4-1
D gene: .

CDR3 protein: CASPPGQDYGYTF
CDR3 DNA: TGTGCCAGCCCGCCGGGACAGGACTATGGCTACACCTTC
J gene: TRBJ1-2
V gene: TRBV6-1
D gene: TRBD1

CDR3 protein: CASGTGAPLKPQHF
CDR3 DNA: TGTGCCAGCGGGACAGGGGCGCCCCTAAAGCCCCAGCATTTT
J gene: TRBJ1-5
V gene: TRBV6-5
D gene: TRBD1

CDR3 protein: CASSQAQGPEQYF
CDR3 DNA: TGCGCCAGCAGCCAAGCCCAGGGACCCGAGCAGTACTTC
J gene: TRBJ2-7
V gene: TRBV4-1
D gene: .

CDR3 protein: CSASGYTF
CDR3 DNA: TGCAGTGCTAGCGGCTACACCTTC
J gene: TRBJ1-2
V gene: TRBV20-1
D gene: .

CDR3 protein: CASSARDSSYNEQFF
CDR3 DNA: TGTGCCAGCAGCGCCCGGGACAGCTCCTACAATGAGCAGTTCTTC
J gene: TRBJ2-1
V gene: TRBV9
D gene: TRBD1

CDR3 protein: CATRGTGFEQFF
CDR3 DNA: TGTGCCACCCGTGGGACAGGGTTTGAGCAGTTCTTC
J gene: TRBJ2-1
V gene: TRBV15
D gene: TRBD1

CDR3 protein: CATSRDGGQRFNQPQHF
CDR3 DNA: TGTGCCACCAGCAGAGATGGGGGGCAAAGGTTTAATCAGCCCCAGCATTTT
J gene: TRBJ1-5
V gene: TRBV15
D gene: .

CDR3 protein: CASSQKQGMNTEAFF
CDR3 DNA: TGCGCCAGCAGCCAAAAACAGGGGATGAACACTGAAGCTTTCTTT
J gene: TRBJ1-1
V gene: TRBV4-1
D gene: TRBD1

CDR3 protein: CSVDAGLAKNIQYF
CDR3 DNA: TGCAGCGTCGATGCGGGGCTAGCCAAAAACATTCAGTACTTC
J gene: TRBJ2-4
V gene: TRBV29-1
D gene: .

CDR3 protein: CASSIGWAGENEQFF
CDR3 DNA: TGTGCCAGTAGTATTGGCTGGGCAGGCGAGAATGAGCAGTTCTTC
J gene: TRBJ2-1
V gene: TRBV19
D gene: .

CDR3 protein: CASSYSGLGTEQFF
CDR3 DNA: TGTGCCAGCAGTTACTCGGGACTGGGAACTGAGCAGTTCTTC
J gene: TRBJ2-1
V gene: TRBV6-5
D gene: .

CDR3 protein: CATSRVSGSNQPQHF
CDR3 DNA: TGTGCCACCAGCAGAGTTTCAGGGAGCAATCAGCCCCAGCATTTT
J gene: TRBJ1-5
V gene: TRBV15
D gene: .

CDR3 protein: CASSPVGQGMYEQYF
CDR3 DNA: TGCGCCAGCAGCCCGGTGGGACAGGGAATGTACGAGCAGTACTTC
J gene: TRBJ2-7
V gene: TRBV4-1
D gene: TRBD1

CDR3 protein: CASSTWTGGEAYNEQFF
CDR3 DNA: TGTGCCAGCAGTACATGGACAGGGGGCGAGGCCTACAATGAGCAGTTCTTC
J gene: TRBJ2-1
V gene: TRBV27
D gene: TRBD1

CDR3 protein: CASTGGGEETQYF
CDR3 DNA: TGTGCCAGCACCGGAGGGGGGGAAGAGACCCAGTACTTC
J gene: TRBJ2-5
V gene: TRBV7-7
D gene: .

CDR3 protein: CASSKVSGTSYEQYF
CDR3 DNA: TGTGCCAGCAGCAAAGTTAGCGGAACCTCCTACGAGCAGTACTTC
J gene: TRBJ2-7
V gene: TRBV21-1
D gene: .

CDR3 protein: CASSSGYEQYF
CDR3 DNA: TGCGCCAGCAGTTCTGGCTACGAGCAGTACTTC
J gene: TRBJ2-7
V gene: TRBV5-1
D gene: .

CDR3 protein: CSVERDRESYEQFF
CDR3 DNA: TGCAGCGTTGAAAGGGACAGGGAGAGCTATGAGCAGTTCTTC
J gene: TRBJ2-1
V gene: TRBV29-1
D gene: TRBD1

CDR3 protein: CASSLGQATQETQYF
CDR3 DNA: TGTGCCAGCAGTTTGGGACAGGCTACACAAGAGACCCAGTACTTC
J gene: TRBJ2-5
V gene: TRBV27
D gene: TRBD1

CDR3 protein: CASSPTGLAGVREQYF
CDR3 DNA: TGCGCCAGCAGCCCCACTGGACTAGCGGGAGTAAGGGAGCAGTACTTC
J gene: TRBJ2-7
V gene: TRBV4-1
D gene: TRBD2

CDR3 protein: CASTRDRRGYTF
CDR3 DNA: TGTGCCAGCACCCGGGACAGACGAGGCTACACCTTC
J gene: TRBJ1-2
V gene: TRBV5-6
D gene: TRBD1

CDR3 protein: CSVWTGDSGNTIYF
CDR3 DNA: TGCAGCGTTTGGACAGGCGACTCTGGAAACACCATATATTTT
J gene: TRBJ1-3
V gene: TRBV29-1
D gene: TRBD1

CDR3 protein: CASSGRQVLMNTEAFF
CDR3 DNA: TGTGCCAGCAGCGGACGACAGGTTCTCATGAACACTGAAGCTTTCTTT
J gene: TRBJ1-1
V gene: TRBV7-9
D gene: .

CDR3 protein: CAWSDGATLGSNYGYTF
CDR3 DNA: TGTGCCTGGAGTGATGGGGCTACACTGGGGTCTAACTATGGCTACACCTTC
J gene: TRBJ1-2
V gene: TRBV30
D gene: .

CDR3 protein: CASSLEQETQYF
CDR3 DNA: TGTGCCAGCAGCTTAGAACAGGAGACCCAGTACTTC
J gene: TRBJ2-5
V gene: TRBV7-9
D gene: .